These 22 T cell receptor beta chains share one sample of origin, sequenced in a study of T cells in localized non-small cell lung cancer. Libraries were prepared by immunoSEQ multiplex PCR; TCRdb keeps only in-frame clonotypes and omits some of them. The data contain just over 20,000 clones, 85% to 90% of them singletons. Sequencing used PBMCs, obtained before any cancer treatment. These receptors were collected from a woman aged 40-75 years with stage II squamous cell lung carcinoma.

V gene TRBV7-9 combines with J gene TRBJ2-2; D gene ambiguous. Germline CDR1 SEHNR, CDR2 FQNEAQ (reference sequence). Trimming took off 1 base at V and 4 bases at J, with 7 bases between the two ends. This CDR3 has 14 residues. The CDR3 protein is CASSLDTSTGELFF. The DNA for the CDR3 is TGTGCCAGCAGCTTAGACACTTCCACCGGGGAGCTGTTTTTT.

The DNA for the CDR3 is TGTGCCAGCAGTGAGCCCACAGGGTCGGGGTATCAGCCCCAGCATTTT. This translates into CASSEPTGSGYQPQHF. This chain links TRBV6-1 with TRBJ1-5; D is possibly TRBD1 (6 bases). The CDR3 has 16 amino acids. Germline-derived CDR1 and CDR2 are MNHNS and SASEGT. Between the trimmed V and J ends, which lost 3 bases and 5 bases, there was a span of 17 bases.

This CDR3 is CASSPRQRAGTGELFF. CDR3 DNA: TGCGCCAGCAGCCCCCGGCAAAGGGCAGGCACCGGGGAGCTGTTTTTT. The genes are TRBV4-1 and TRBJ2-2; D is undetermined. This CDR3 has 16 amino acids. Germline loops: CDR1 MGHRA, CDR2 YSYEKL. V lost 4 bases and J 4 bases, leaving 16 bases between the germline ends.

The chain couples TRBV4-1 to TRBJ2-1, with 16 positions matching TRBD2. There are 15 residues in the CDR3. Germline trimming cut 5 bases from V and 10 bases from J; bases unmatched to any gene: 5. From germline, CDR1 is MGHRA and CDR2 YSYEKL. The CDR3 DNA is TGCGCCAGCAGCGGGACTAGCGGGAGGGCCGGGGAGCAGTTCTTC. Translated: CASSGTSGRAGEQFF.

This clone appeared a single time. V is TRBV25-1 and J is TRBJ2-3; TRBD1 matches at 11 bases. J was trimmed by 3 bases and V by 4 bases; bases with no gene match: 12. This CDR3 region has 18 residues. Per the germline V gene, CDR1 is MGHDK and CDR2 is SYGVNS. The CDR3 DNA follows: TGTGCCAGCAGTGTTATACCGGGACAGGGGGAGGGGACAGATACGCAGTATTTT. It encodes CASSVIPGQGEGTDTQYF.

This clone has a single count. This CDR3 reads CASSLPKARETQYF. In DNA, the CDR3 is TGTGCCAGCAGCTTACCAAAGGCCCGGGAGACCCAGTACTTC. The rearrangement joins TRBV11-3 to TRBJ2-5; D is undetermined. The ends were cut back, 2 bases at V and 5 bases at J, with 12 bases in the middle. CDR1 and CDR2 (germline): SGHNT, YENEEA. CDR3 length equals 14 residues. The entire variable domain, with the rest obtained from reference TRBV11-3 and TRBJ2-5, is as follows: EAGVVQSPRYKIIEKKQPVAFWCNPISGHNTLYWYLQNLGQGPELLIRYENEEAVDDSQLPKDRFSAERLKGVDSTLKIQPAELGDSAVYLCASSLPKARETQYFGPGTRLLVL.

This chain uses TRBV29-1 with TRBJ2-1; the D gene is possibly TRBD2 (6 bases). V was shortened by 0 bases and J by 9 bases, with 24 bases between the two germline ends. Germline CDR1 and CDR2: SQVTM and ANQGSEA. The CDR3 is made up of 17 amino acids. The CDR3 reads CSVEDPAGSIPGGEQFF. CDR3 bases: TGCAGCGTTGAAGATCCGGCGGGATCGATTCCGGGCGGTGAGCAGTTCTTC.

The chain links TRBV6-6 to TRBJ1-1; TRBD1 matches 12 bases. V shed 6 bases and J 4 bases; nucleotides not matched to a gene: 0. CDR3 length: 13 residues. Germline loops: CDR1 MNHNY, CDR2 SVGAGI (reference sequence). As DNA, the CDR3 is TGTGCCAGCAGGGGACAGGGGGCCACTGAAGCTTTCTTT. Protein: CASRGQGATEAFF.

This clone was observed a handful of times. Other DNA sequences in this specimen translate into the identical CDR3. The rearrangement joins TRBV14 to TRBJ2-3; D not resolved. The germline CDR1 and CDR2 sequences are SGHDN and FVKESK. Trimming left V 3 bases short and J 2 bases short, with 0 bases between. The length of the CDR3 is 11 residues. CDR3 protein: CASSHTDTQYF. For the CDR3, the DNA is TGTGCCAGCAGCCACACAGATACGCAGTATTTT.

The chain uses TRBV5-8 and TRBJ2-7, with D uncertain. Trimming shortened V by 4 bases and J by 0 bases, and 11 bases separated the two germline ends. Germline CDR1 is SGHTS and CDR2 is YDEGEE. This CDR3 contains 14 residues. CDR3: CASSLTVGSYEQYF. CDR3 bases: TGTGCCAGCAGCCTTACAGTAGGCTCCTACGAGCAGTACTTC.

This clone was found once. The J gene is TRBJ2-2, the V gene TRBV7-9; D possibly matches TRBD1 or TRBD2 (6 bases each). The CDR3 contains 16 residues. CDR1 and CDR2 (germline): SEHNR, FQNEAQ (reference sequence). The ends were cut back, 7 bases at V and 1 base at J, with 16 bases in the middle. CDR3 residues: CASIRGQAKNTGELFF. Here the CDR3 DNA reads TGTGCCAGCATCCGGGGGCAGGCTAAGAACACCGGGGAGCTGTTTTTT.

The V call is TRBV10-3, the J call TRBJ1-3; D is perhaps TRBD1 (5 bases). V lost 10 bases and J lost 4, with 17 bases in between. The CDR3 spans 14 residues. The germline V gene encodes CDR1 ENHRY and CDR2 SYGVKD. This chain's CDR3 is CASGRGGPGNTIYF. CDR3 coding DNA: TGTGCCAGCGGAAGGGGAGGGCCAGGAAACACCATATATTTT.

The chain uses TRBV15 and TRBJ2-2; D might be TRBD1 or TRBD2, each matching 6 bases. CDR3 size: 16 residues. Trimming removed 5 bases from V and 4 bases from J, with 17 bases in between. Germline V gene data show CDR1 as LNHNV and CDR2 as YYDKDF (reference sequence). CDR3 in amino acids: CATSGAGGYTTGELFF. Written as DNA, the CDR3 is TGTGCCACCAGCGGAGCCGGGGGCTACACCACCGGGGAGCTGTTTTTT.

The genes are TRBV19 and TRBJ2-7; 11 nucleotides agree with TRBD2. CDR1 is LNHDA, CDR2 SQIVND, per germline (reference sequence). The CDR3 length is 14 residues. With 6 bases clipped from V and 3 bases from J, the junction kept 4 bases outside the gene matches. The CDR3 here is CASSTLAGGYEQYF. The CDR3 region has the DNA TGTGCCAGTAGCACTCTAGCGGGAGGCTACGAGCAGTACTTC.

CDR3 region: CASSQVQGGGYTF. The CDR3 coding sequence is TGCGCCAGCAGCCAGGTCCAGGGTGGTGGCTACACCTTC. The V and J genes are TRBV4-3 and TRBJ1-2, with a tentative D call TRBD1 (5 bases). V lost 3 bases and J 7 bases, leaving 12 bases between the germline ends. The CDR3 totals 13 residues. CDR1 LGHNA and CDR2 YSLEER come from the germline V gene.

The count of this clone is one. The chain uses TRBV28 and TRBJ1-2, with 7 bases aligning to TRBD1. Germline trimming cut 5 bases from V and 5 bases from J; bases unmatched to any gene: 11. CDR3 length: 15 amino acids. CDR1 MDHEN and CDR2 SYDVKM come from the germline V gene. CDR3 sequence reads: CASSPGDSSQYGYTF. Here the CDR3 DNA reads TGTGCCAGCAGTCCCGGGGACAGCAGTCAATATGGCTACACCTTC.

This clone was observed a few times. J is TRBJ2-1 and V is TRBV4-2; 7 nucleotides match TRBD2. The V and J ends lost 2 bases and 1 base, in that order; junction bases with no gene match: 8. CDR3 length: 17 amino acids. Germline values: CDR1 LGHNA, CDR2 YNFKEQ. Written as DNA, the CDR3 is TGTGCCAGCAGCCAACGTTGGCCTAGCGGATCCTACAATGAGCAGTTCTTC. This encodes CASSQRWPSGSYNEQFF.

The rearrangement uses TRBV10-1 and TRBJ1-5; no clear D gene. Per germline, CDR1 WNHNN and CDR2 SYGVQD (reference sequence). Trimming stripped 2 bases from V and 4 bases from J, with 9 bases between. CDR3 length: 14 residues. CDR3 sequence (DNA): TGCGCCAGCAGTGAGCGGGTTGGAAATCAGCCCCAGCATTTT. Amino acid sequence: CASSERVGNQPQHF.

The chain links TRBV11-2 to TRBJ2-7, with TRBD2 matching 9 bases. The CDR3 consists of 16 residues. Germline assignment: CDR1 SGHAT and CDR2 FQNNGV. V shed 1 base and J 6 bases; nucleotides not matched to a gene: 10. The CDR3 protein is CASSLGAAGGPVEQYF. CDR3 nucleotide sequence: TGTGCCAGCAGCTTAGGGGCTGCGGGAGGGCCGGTCGAGCAGTACTTC. The entire variable domain, with the rest obtained from reference TRBV11-2 and TRBJ2-7, is as follows: EAGVAQSPRYKIIEKRQSVAFWCNPISGHATLYWYQQILGQGPKLLIQFQNNGVVDDSQLPKDRFSAERLKGVDSTLKIQPAKLEDSAVYLCASSLGAAGGPVEQYFGPGTRLTVT.

CDR3 in DNA: TGTGCCAGCATGAGACCAGGGGGGATCTACGAGCAGTACTTC. Translation gives CASMRPGGIYEQYF. V is TRBV28 and J is TRBJ2-7; D may be TRBD1 (7 bases). The CDR3 extends over 14 amino acids. Trimming stripped 7 bases from V and 3 bases from J, with 16 bases between. Germline V gene lookup returns CDR1 MDHEN and CDR2 SYDVKM.

CDR3 amino acids: CASSIFGTSRAGETQYF. The CDR3 nucleotides are TGTGCCAGTAGTATATTTGGGACTAGCAGAGCCGGAGAGACCCAGTACTTC. The chain uses TRBV19 and TRBJ2-5; 9 bases align to TRBD2. The CDR3 loop spans 17 amino acids. V shed 2 bases and J 4 bases; nucleotides not matched to a gene: 11. Germline V CDR1 and CDR2: LNHDA, SQIVND (reference sequence).

This clone was found a few times. The V and J genes are TRBV7-9 and TRBJ2-5, with D unclear. V gave up 1 base and J gave up 4 bases, with 10 bases separating them. Germline V lookup: CDR1 SEHNR, CDR2 FQNEAQ (reference sequence). This CDR3 is built from 14 residues. The CDR3 bases are TGTGCCAGCAGCTTAGAGATGGCTGCAGAGACCCAGTACTTC. It is translated as CASSLEMAAETQYF.